Listed here are 32 T cell receptor beta chains from one sample, sequenced in a study of CD8 T cells in Susac syndrome. The RNA, roughly 0.5 to 1 ug, was put through reverse transcription using random hexamers. TCRdb re-called the immunoSEQ multiplex PCR reads with MiXCR, one entry per CDR3 protein. Of some 130,000 distinct CDR3 sequences listed, over 80% are singletons. The sequencing input was CD8+ T cells from PBMCs. Receptors were obtained from a human donor with multiple sclerosis.

This chain's CDR3 is CASIDPWTSGNTIYF. CDR3 sequence (DNA): TGTGCCAGCATTGACCCGTGGACCTCTGGAAACACCATATATTTT. V and J are TRBV2 and TRBJ1-3; no definite D call. CDR1 is SNHLY, CDR2 FYNNEI, per germline. Trimming took off 7 bases at V and 0 bases at J, with 13 bases between the two ends. This CDR3 is 15 amino acids long.

V and J are TRBV7-8 and TRBJ1-2; TRBD1 aligns across 7 bases. J was trimmed by 5 bases and V by 5 bases; bases with no gene match: 14. Germline V gene sequence: CDR1 SGHVS, CDR2 FQNEAQ. The CDR3 consists of 16 residues. CDR3 region: CASSPKGQAGVYGYTF. The CDR3, as DNA: TGTGCCAGCAGCCCTAAAGGACAGGCCGGAGTATATGGCTACACCTTC.

This clonotype showed up just a few times. CDR3 loop: CASSTTVGVVYQPQHF. The CDR3, as DNA: TGTGCCAGCAGTACCACTGTTGGGGTTGTTTATCAGCCCCAGCATTTT. This chain connects TRBV6-1 to TRBJ1-5; D is unclear. Trimming left V 5 bases short and J 5 bases short, with 19 bases between. This CDR3 spans 16 amino acids. The germline V gene has CDR1 MNHNS and CDR2 SASEGT.

This chain links TRBV19 with TRBJ2-2; D may be TRBD2 (6 bases). Germline V CDR1 and CDR2: LNHDA, SQIVND (reference sequence). This CDR3 spans 14 amino acids. Trimming removed 3 bases at V and 4 bases at J, with 9 bases between. Written as DNA, the CDR3 is TGTGCCAGTAGTATCTGCGGGGTCACCGGGGAGCTGTTTTTT. It specifies CASSICGVTGELFF.

The gene calls are TRBV2 and TRBJ2-1; 9 bases map to TRBD2. This CDR3 is 18 amino acids long. CDR1 and CDR2 (germline): SNHLY, FYNNEI. Trimming cost V 6 bases and J 3 bases; bases outside gene matches: 15. CDR3: CASRASSSGGHRYNEQFF. The CDR3 bases are TGTGCCAGCAGAGCGTCCTCCAGCGGGGGGCATCGCTACAATGAGCAGTTCTTC.

V is TRBV6-1 and J is TRBJ2-7; D is possibly TRBD1 (6 bases). This CDR3 has 16 amino acids. Per germline, CDR1 MNHNS and CDR2 SASEGT. Trimming cost V 3 bases and J 1 base, with 16 bases left between them. The CDR3 DNA sequence: TGTGCCAGCAGTGAGGGGGCAGGATTGGCATCCTACGAGCAGTACTTC. This translates into CASSEGAGLASYEQYF.

This chain connects TRBV11-2 to TRBJ2-4; perhaps D is TRBD1 or TRBD2 (5 bases each). Trimming took 5 bases from V and 2 from J, leaving 16 bases between them. The CDR3 sequence is 16 residues long. CDR1 is SGHAT and CDR2 is FQNNGV in the germline V gene. This CDR3 is CASSATGWGTKNIQYF. DNA for the CDR3: TGTGCCAGCAGCGCGACCGGGTGGGGGACCAAAAACATTCAGTACTTC.

V and J are TRBV6-5 and TRBJ2-5, with 10 bases fitting TRBD2. V shed 3 bases, J shed 3 bases, and the junction held 4 bases outside the gene matches. Per the germline V gene, CDR1 is MNHEY and CDR2 is SVGAGI. The CDR3 is 15 residues long. In DNA, the CDR3 is TGTGCCAGCAGTTATAACCTAGCGGGAGAAGAGACCCAGTACTTC. Its translation is CASSYNLAGEETQYF.

This rearrangement joins TRBV9 to TRBJ2-5; D may be TRBD2 (5 bases). V gave up 0 bases and J gave up 5 bases, with 14 bases separating them. The CDR3 is 15 amino acids. The V gene's germline CDR1 is SGDLS and CDR2 YYNGEE. In DNA, the CDR3 is TGTGCCAGCAGCGTAGACGAGGGTGTTCTGGAGACCCAGTACTTC. The encoded protein is CASSVDEGVLETQYF.

This CDR3 is CASSSSSGRGLGYTF. CDR3 sequence (DNA): TGTGCCAGCAGCTCATCCTCGGGCAGGGGGCTAGGGTACACCTTC. The V and J genes are TRBV7-2 and TRBJ1-2; 8 nucleotides match TRBD1. This CDR3 spans 15 amino acids. The V gene's germline CDR1 is SGHTA and CDR2 FQGNSA. With V trimmed by 4 bases and J by 11 bases, 15 bases remained unmatched. Combining the CDR3 with reference TRBV7-2 and TRBJ1-2 gives the whole variable domain GAGVSQSPSNKVTEKGKDVELRCDPISGHTALYWYRQSLGQGLEFLIYFQGNSAPDKSGLPSDRFSAERTGGSVSTLTIQRTQQEDSAVYLCASSSSSGRGLGYTFGSGTRLTVV.

For the CDR3, the DNA is TGTGCCAGCAGCCCCCCTACGTGGGGGGGTCCCTACGAGCAGTACTTC. Protein sequence: CASSPPTWGGPYEQYF. The chain links TRBV7-8 to TRBJ2-7; 7 nucleotides line up with TRBD2. V was clipped by 5 bases and J by 2 bases; unmatched bases: 12. The germline V gene encodes CDR1 SGHVS and CDR2 FQNEAQ. The CDR3 runs to 16 residues.

The chain joins TRBV7-9 to TRBJ2-1; D call uncertain. The CDR3 loop spans 15 amino acids. CDR1 SEHNR and CDR2 FQNEAQ come from the germline V gene (reference sequence). Trimming shortened V by 1 base and J by 8 bases, and 15 bases separated the two germline ends. CDR3 nucleotide sequence: TGTGCCAGCAGCTTAGGTTGGCAGCCCCAGGATGAGCAGTTCTTC. It specifies CASSLGWQPQDEQFF.

This clonotype was recorded once. A single base separates this from a much larger clone, so it may be a read error. The chain employs TRBV4-2 and TRBJ2-5; TRBD2 aligns across 10 bases. CDR3 size: 16 residues. Germline V lookup: CDR1 LGHNA, CDR2 YNFKEQ. The CDR3, as DNA: TGTGCCAACAGCCAAGATCGGGCTAGCGGGGGAGAGACCCAGTACTTC. Protein: CANSQDRASGGETQYF.

The chain recombines TRBV5-4 with TRBJ2-7; D possibly corresponds to TRBD2 (6 bases). Germline assignment: CDR1 SGHNT and CDR2 YYREEE (reference sequence). V shed 0 bases and J shed 6 bases, with 13 bases lying between them. The CDR3 sequence is 14 residues long. This chain's CDR3 is CASSLDGGGSEQYV. The CDR3, as DNA: TGTGCCAGCAGCTTGGATGGGGGAGGCTCCGAGCAGTACGTC.

The V gene is TRBV6-2 or TRBV6-3, the J gene TRBJ1-2; D gene ambiguous. The CDR3 contains 16 residues. Trimming stripped 2 bases from V and 4 bases from J, with 17 bases between. In germline, CDR1 is MNHEY, CDR2 SVGEGT. The CDR3 loop reads CASSYGVSVQLYGYTF. The CDR3 DNA sequence: TGTGCCAGCAGTTACGGGGTTTCTGTACAGCTCTATGGCTACACCTTC.

The chain combines TRBV28 with TRBJ2-2, with 9 bases that match TRBD1. The V gene's germline CDR1 is MDHEN and CDR2 SYDVKM. The CDR3 length is 15 residues. V was clipped by 4 bases and J by 6 bases; unmatched bases: 6. CDR3 bases: TGTGCCAGCAGTTATGGACAGGGGTATGCCGGGGAGCTGTTTTTT. The encoded protein is CASSYGQGYAGELFF.

The chain couples TRBV11-1 to TRBJ1-1, with 10 nucleotides matching TRBD1. The CDR3 is 15 amino acids. CDR1 and CDR2 (germline): SGHAT, FQDESV (reference sequence). Trimming removed 5 bases from V and 3 bases from J; junction bases left unmatched: 6. As DNA, the CDR3 is TGTGCCAGCAGCACTCCCGGGACAGGGGACACTGAAGCTTTCTTT. This sequence encodes CASSTPGTGDTEAFF.

The chain has TRBV7-9 and TRBJ2-7; 7 bases match TRBD1. Trimming cost V 3 bases and J 5 bases; bases outside gene matches: 7. CDR1 and CDR2 (germline): SEHNR, FQNEAQ (reference sequence). This CDR3 is built from 14 residues. The DNA for the CDR3 is TGTGCCAGCAGCTTTAGGGGACAGATGGACGAGCAGTACTTC. Translation: CASSFRGQMDEQYF.

The V and J genes are TRBV27 and TRBJ1-2, with TRBD1 identical over 8 bases. The CDR3 covers 15 residues. The V gene's germline CDR1 is MNHEY and CDR2 SMNVEV (reference sequence). V trimming: 4 bases; J trimming: 5 bases; junction bases outside the gene matches: 9. The CDR3 is CASSSGLDRGYGYTF. DNA of the CDR3: TGTGCCAGCAGTTCGGGACTCGACAGGGGATATGGCTACACCTTC.

This clonotype was seen a handful of times. The junction and the germline gene differ at one end; a read error may be behind it. The chain links TRBV6-5 to TRBJ2-3; D possibly corresponds to TRBD2 (6 bases). The CDR3 has 14 residues. Germline CDR1 MNHEY, CDR2 SVGAGI. DNA of the CDR3: TGTGCCAGCAGTTACGGAGGGCCGGCAGAAACGCAGTATTTT. Its translation is CASSYGGPAETQYF.

The chain couples TRBV12-3 or TRBV12-4 to TRBJ2-2; D is unclear. Trimming pared 8 bases from V and 8 bases from J, leaving 12 bases between. The CDR3 spans 12 residues. CDR3 sequence reads: CASRSLSGELFF. The CDR3 nucleotides read TGTGCCAGCCGATCGTTATCGGGGGAGCTGTTTTTT.

The CDR3 DNA reads TGTGCCACCAGTGGGGGTAGCGGGAGGAATGAGCAGTTCTTC. Amino acids: CATSGGSGRNEQFF. The genes are TRBV24-1 and TRBJ2-1; 10 bases align to TRBD2. Trimming took 5 bases from V and 7 from J; bases not matched to a gene: 4. CDR3 length: 14 residues. CDR1 and CDR2 from the germline V gene are KGHDR and SFDVKD.

V usage is TRBV6-5 and J usage is TRBJ2-5; TRBD1 matches 8 bases. Trimming cost V 2 bases and J 11 bases; bases outside gene matches: 7. The CDR3 length is 13 residues. Germline assignment: CDR1 MNHEY and CDR2 SVGAGI. CDR3 sequence: CASSYQTGAKQYF. The CDR3 nucleotides are TGTGCCAGCAGTTACCAGACAGGGGCTAAGCAGTACTTC.

The V and J genes are TRBV24-1 and TRBJ2-1, with 9 bases aligning to TRBD1. Germline CDR1 reads KGHDR; CDR2 reads SFDVKD. Trimming at V came to 9 bases and at J to 7 bases, leaving 9 bases not matched to a gene. CDR3 size: 14 residues. The CDR3 sequence is CATLGTGSTNEQFF. CDR3 nucleotides: TGTGCCACCCTTGGGACAGGGTCTACAAATGAGCAGTTCTTC.

The J gene is TRBJ2-1, the V gene TRBV6-5; a possible D gene is TRBD2 (5 bases). The CDR3 is made up of 14 amino acids. V was pared by 5 bases and J by 7 bases, with 15 bases between. CDR1 and CDR2 from the germline V gene are MNHEY and SVGAGI. CDR3 DNA sequence: TGTGCCAGCAGTCCGATACTAGGATCTAATGAGCAGTTCTTC. This codes for CASSPILGSNEQFF.

This CDR3 reads CASSIGTGSLYVYGYTF. In nucleotides, the CDR3 is TGTGCCAGTAGTATCGGGACAGGTTCTCTTTACGTCTATGGCTACACCTTC. The chain is built from TRBV19 and TRBJ1-2, with 8 positions matching TRBD1. Germline assignment: CDR1 LNHDA and CDR2 SQIVND (reference sequence). CDR3 size: 17 residues. The ends lost 3 bases at V and 4 bases at J; junction bases unmatched: 13.

This clonotype was picked up a small number of times. This chain connects TRBV27 to TRBJ1-1; no definite D call. This CDR3 region has 12 residues. With 5 bases removed from V and 4 bases from J, the gap between germline ends came to 8 bases. Germline V gives CDR1 MNHEY, CDR2 SMNVEV (reference sequence). CDR3 sequence: CASSPWGTEAFF. The CDR3 DNA is TGTGCCAGCAGTCCCTGGGGCACTGAAGCTTTCTTT.

This clonotype came up once. The rearrangement joins TRBV12-3 or TRBV12-4 to TRBJ2-5; 7 bases are shared with TRBD1. After removal of 6 bases from V and 8 bases from J, the junction contained 18 bases not matched to a gene. The length of the CDR3 is 16 residues. The CDR3 DNA reads TGTGCCAGCAGCCCTGGGACAGCCGACCCCAAGAGAACCCAGTACTTC. Translating it yields CASSPGTADPKRTQYF.

V is TRBV12-3 or TRBV12-4 and J is TRBJ2-7; 11 bases fit TRBD1. This CDR3 spans 14 amino acids. The V segment lost 7 bases and the J segment 3 bases; nucleotides outside the gene matches: 5. CDR3 DNA: TGTGCCAGCACCAGGACAGGGGGCGTCTACGAGCAGTACTTC. Residues: CASTRTGGVYEQYF.

This chain joins TRBV24-1 and TRBJ2-2, with D perhaps TRBD1 or TRBD2 (5 bases each). The V end was cut by 0 bases, the J end by 1 base, with 5 bases between. The germline V gene has CDR1 KGHDR and CDR2 SFDVKD. The CDR3 runs to 15 residues. CDR3 nucleotide sequence: TGTGCCACCAGTGATTTGGGGGGGAACACCGGGGAGCTGTTTTTT. Its protein product is CATSDLGGNTGELFF.

This rearrangement joins TRBV21-1 to TRBJ2-5; the D call in the table, TRBD1, was not verified against the DNA. TRBV21-1 represents a pseudogene. CDR3 size: 14 residues. The CDR3 region is CASSNPDRMETQYF. The CDR3 DNA follows: TGTGCCAGCAGCAACCCGGACAGGATGGAGACCCAGTACTTC.

This chain connects TRBV2 to TRBJ2-1, with unresolved D. CDR3 length equals 14 residues. Germline V lookup: CDR1 SNHLY, CDR2 FYNNEI. V lost 1 base and J lost 5, with 9 bases in between. The CDR3 loop is CASSEDSGHNEQFF. The CDR3 bases are TGTGCCAGCAGTGAAGATTCTGGTCACAATGAGCAGTTCTTC.